This entry lists 12 T cell receptor beta chains sequenced from one sample in a study of blood T cell repertoires in COVID-19. Measured with immunoSEQ multiplex PCR; TCRdb has only the in-frame clones, and not every one. The sample lists about 470,000 clones; about 85% were seen once. The sequencing sample was made of PBMCs or T cells enriched from blood (not recorded which). The source is a woman aged 18-29 years who had recovered from COVID-19.

The V gene is TRBV5-1, the J gene TRBJ1-1, with unresolved D. Germline V gene data show CDR1 as SGHRS and CDR2 as YFSETQ. The CDR3 consists of 13 residues. The V end was cut by 0 bases, the J end by 5 bases, with 8 bases between. CDR3 amino acids: CASSLDFWTEAFF. As DNA, the CDR3 is TGCGCCAGCAGCTTGGACTTTTGGACTGAAGCTTTCTTT.

This rearrangement joins TRBV4-1 to TRBJ1-4, with TRBD1 identical over 9 bases. V trimming: 3 bases; J trimming: 8 bases; junction bases outside the gene matches: 10. CDR3 length equals 16 residues. The germline V gene has CDR1 MGHRA and CDR2 YSYEKL. CDR3 in DNA: TGCGCCAGCAGCCAGGCAAGGGACAGGGCGAGAGAAAAACTGTTTTTT. It yields the protein CASSQARDRAREKLFF.

This rearrangement joins TRBV19 to TRBJ2-3, with TRBD2 identical over 11 bases. Germline V gene data show CDR1 as LNHDA and CDR2 as SQIVND (reference sequence). Germline trimming cut 3 bases from V and 8 bases from J; bases unmatched to any gene: 13. The length of the CDR3 is 17 residues. CDR3 sequence reads: CASSIRLAGLDKITQYF. The CDR3 nucleotides are TGTGCCAGTAGTATCCGACTAGCGGGGCTGGATAAAATTACGCAGTATTTT.

This chain connects TRBV5-4 to TRBJ2-3, with 8 bases fitting TRBD1. With 2 bases clipped from V and 2 bases from J, the junction kept 7 bases outside the gene matches. The CDR3 extends over 16 amino acids. Germline CDR1 SGHNT, CDR2 YYREEE (reference sequence). This CDR3 reads CASSLPTGATTDTQYF. CDR3 sequence (DNA): TGTGCCAGCAGCTTACCGACAGGGGCCACCACAGATACGCAGTATTTT.

V usage is TRBV19 and J usage is TRBJ2-6; D is ambiguous. V lost 6 bases and J 4 bases, leaving 13 bases between the germline ends. There are 15 residues in the CDR3. The V gene's germline CDR1 is LNHDA and CDR2 SQIVND (reference sequence). Written as DNA, the CDR3 is TGTGCCAGTAGGAGACTGGGTTTGGGGGCCAACGTCCTGACTTTC. Protein: CASRRLGLGANVLTF.

Only a few counts were recorded for this clone. This chain uses TRBV6-5 with TRBJ1-1; D remains unclear. This CDR3 comprises 13 residues. The V gene lost 8 bases and the J gene lost 4 bases, with 14 bases spanning the gap. CDR1 and CDR2 from the germline V gene are MNHEY and SVGAGI. CDR3 amino acids: CASGRGLVTEAFF. The CDR3 DNA reads TGTGCCAGCGGGCGAGGGCTGGTCACTGAAGCTTTCTTT.

This clone was found a few times. The chain's CDR3 is CASSLESGYANYGYTF. In DNA form, the CDR3 reads TGTGCCAGCAGCTTGGAGTCAGGGTATGCGAACTATGGCTACACCTTC. V and J are TRBV5-4 and TRBJ1-2; D is possibly TRBD1 (5 bases). V lost 0 bases, J lost 2 bases, and 14 bases lay in between. The CDR3 is made up of 16 amino acids. CDR1 and CDR2 (germline): SGHNT, YYREEE (reference sequence).

The chain couples TRBV7-7 to TRBJ2-1, with 7 nucleotides matching TRBD1. Per germline, CDR1 SSHAT and CDR2 FNYEAQ (reference sequence). The V gene end was trimmed by 5 bases and the J gene end by 7 bases; junction bases not matched to a gene: 8. The CDR3 length is 14 residues. The CDR3 sequence is CASSQSWGQNEQFF. The CDR3 region has the DNA TGTGCCAGCAGCCAGAGCTGGGGACAGAATGAGCAGTTCTTC.

The chain employs TRBV2 and TRBJ1-2, with D possibly matching TRBD1 (6 bases). The V and J ends lost 4 bases and 8 bases respectively, with 17 bases between them. This CDR3 has 14 amino acids. CDR1 and CDR2 (germline): SNHLY, FYNNEI. DNA of the CDR3: TGTGCCAGCAGTGTCGACGGACAGTACAGCGGCTACACCTTC. Translated, it gives CASSVDGQYSGYTF.

This clone was counted between two and nine times. The chain uses TRBV5-1 and TRBJ1-6; D not certain. The germline gives CDR1 SGHRS, CDR2 YFSETQ. CDR3 size: 14 residues. Trimming took off 2 bases at V and 5 bases at J, with 8 bases between the two ends. CDR3 in DNA: TGCGCCAGCAGCTTCGTGGCAGATAATTCACCCCTCCACTTT. Its protein is CASSFVADNSPLHF.

In this sample, this clone turned up a few times. The rearrangement links TRBV4-1 to TRBJ1-2; D is uncertain. Trimming removed 2 bases from V and 4 bases from J, with 17 bases in between. The length of the CDR3 is 16 residues. Germline assignment: CDR1 MGHRA and CDR2 YSYEKL. The CDR3 DNA reads as TGCGCCAGCAGCCAAAGAGAGTCGGGGAAATTCTATGGCTACACCTTC. This encodes CASSQRESGKFYGYTF.

The chain has TRBV5-1 and TRBJ2-1; D may be TRBD1 (5 bases). Trimming removed 0 bases from V and 7 bases from J, with 5 bases in between. The CDR3 length is 12 residues. The germline CDR1 and CDR2 sequences are SGHRS and YFSETQ. Here the CDR3 reads CASSLEGNEQFF. CDR3 sequence (DNA): TGCGCCAGCAGCTTGGAGGGGAATGAGCAGTTCTTC.